The present entry profiles one TCR beta chain with its context. Antigen unknown. Generated by immunoSEQ multiplex PCR, the TCRdb table keeps only in-frame clones and is missing some. There are 150,000 to 200,000 clones in the sample; about 81% occur only once, and 1% to 1.5% lies in the top ten. CDR3 length: 15 residues. V was pared by 4 bases and J by 5 bases, with 7 bases of the junction left unmatched. From germline, CDR1 is MNHNS and CDR2 SASEGT. The record originates from a study of cytomegalovirus exposure and HLA in healthy donors. Overall study context: It was reported in a later analysis that the 90 to 150 validation repertoires used the same platform as the roughly 640 first-cohort repertoires.

Study results and caveats: Some TCR beta chains (roughly 160 of them) were listed as cytomegalovirus-associated. Reports described diagnosis of cytomegalovirus status by the classifier as highly specific and sensitive. A few CMV-associated chains were confirmed in vitro to be specific for CMV antigens.

The TCR was taken from a woman in her thirties in good health and CMV-seronegative. Sequenced sample: PBMCs. The J gene is TRBJ1-4, the V gene TRBV6-1; 7 bases line up with TRBD1. CDR3 loop: CASSVTGTANEKLFF. In DNA, the CDR3 is TGTGCCAGCAGTGTGACCGGGACAGCGAATGAAAAACTGTTTTTT.